These 23 T cell receptor beta chains were sequenced from one sample in a study of blood T cell repertoires in COVID-19 (dated by TCRdb to 2020 to 2021). The library was built by means of the immunoSEQ multiplex PCR assay. TCRdb holds this immuneACCESS table with in-frame rearrangements only. Some clones are missing; in checked studies, unresolved V genes explain under half, and the rest has no known cause. Recorded for this sample are fewer than 250,000 clones; 83% of them occurred a single time. The ten largest clones capture less than 3% of the sample. The sequenced sample consisted of peripheral blood. These receptors were obtained from a man aged 50 to 60 with active or convalescent COVID-19.

This clone appeared a single time. The V call is TRBV7-9, the J call TRBJ2-7, with TRBD1 matching 8 bases. V shed 5 bases, J shed 7 bases, and the junction held 13 bases outside the gene matches. Germline CDR1 SEHNR, CDR2 FQNEAQ (reference sequence). The CDR3 has 15 residues. CDR3 bases: TGTGCCAGCAGCATTCTACAGGGGGTAGGGGATGAGCAGTACTTC. Encoded protein: CASSILQGVGDEQYF.

This clone was picked up one time. The chain couples TRBV6-2 or TRBV6-3 to TRBJ2-3; the D is unclear. This CDR3 spans 16 amino acids. Germline V gene data show CDR1 as MNHEY and CDR2 as SVGEGT. The V end was cut by 5 bases, the J end by 2 bases, with 17 bases between. The CDR3 nucleotides read TGTGCCAGCAGTCCCTTGACTTCGCCCTTCACAGATACGCAGTATTTT. Encoded protein: CASSPLTSPFTDTQYF.

V gene TRBV25-1 combines with J gene TRBJ1-2; 7 nucleotides align to TRBD1. The CDR3 is made up of 14 amino acids. V dropped 2 bases and J dropped 8; count of bases not matched to a gene: 8. The germline CDR1 and CDR2 sequences are MGHDK and SYGVNS. CDR3 nucleotides: TGTGCCAGCAGTGAACGAAAGGGGGCGGGAGGCTACACCTTC. This sequence encodes CASSERKGAGGYTF.

The rearrangement uses TRBV7-2 and TRBJ2-3; 7 bases line up with TRBD2. CDR1 is SGHTA and CDR2 is FQGNSA in the germline V gene. The CDR3 is 14 residues long. With 8 bases clipped from V and 3 bases from J, the junction kept 8 bases outside the gene matches. The CDR3 nucleotides read TGTGCCAGCTCGAGAGAAGCGGGGACAGATACGCAGTATTTT. This encodes CASSREAGTDTQYF.

The chain combines TRBV27 with TRBJ1-4; perhaps TRBD1 as D (5 bases). Trimming cost V 6 bases and J 5 bases, with 13 bases left between them. This CDR3 contains 14 residues. Per germline, CDR1 MNHEY and CDR2 SMNVEV (reference sequence). In nucleotides, the CDR3 is TGTGCCAGCAGGGCAGGGCGTTCCAATGAAAAACTGTTTTTT. Residues: CASRAGRSNEKLFF.

This clone came up once. The chain links TRBV5-1 to TRBJ2-7; 7 bases are shared with TRBD2. CDR1 is SGHRS, CDR2 YFSETQ, per germline. After removal of 0 bases from V and 3 bases from J, the junction contained 9 bases not matched to a gene. CDR3 length: 16 amino acids. CDR3 coding DNA: TGCGCCAGCAGCTTGGGGGGAGGGAGAAAGGTCTACGAGCAGTACTTC. Translated, it gives CASSLGGGRKVYEQYF.

Sample share makes this clone medium-sized. This chain joins TRBV2 and TRBJ2-2; 9 nucleotides match TRBD2. V was clipped by 6 bases and J by 6 bases; unmatched bases: 5. This CDR3 has 14 amino acids. From germline, CDR1 is SNHLY and CDR2 FYNNEI. CDR3 sequence: CASSILAGSGELFF. In DNA form, the CDR3 reads TGTGCCAGCAGCATCCTAGCGGGGTCCGGGGAGCTGTTTTTT. The full variable domain, its missing parts supplied by reference TRBV2 and TRBJ2-2, is EPEVTQTPSHQVTQMGQEVILRCVPISNHLYFYWYRQILGQKVEFLVSFYNNEISEKSEIFDDQFSVERPDGSNFTLKIRSTKLEDSAMYFCASSILAGSGELFFGEGSRLTVL.

In its sample, this clone was seen a few times. V is TRBV9 and J is TRBJ2-1; D might be TRBD1 (6 bases). CDR1 SGDLS and CDR2 YYNGEE come from the germline V gene. The CDR3 spans 14 residues. V was clipped by 4 bases and J by 2 bases, with 10 bases between them. As DNA, the CDR3 is TGTGCCAGCAGCCCAAGGGGGACCTACAATGAGCAGTTCTTC. Protein product: CASSPRGTYNEQFF.

The chain is built from TRBV7-2 and TRBJ2-2; D perhaps matches TRBD2 (6 bases). The CDR3 extends over 15 amino acids. Germline CDR1 reads SGHTA; CDR2 reads FQGNSA. Trimming stripped 3 bases from V and 3 bases from J, with 11 bases between. The CDR3 DNA is TGTGCCAGCAGCTTCGGGACTTTAGACACCGGGGAGCTGTTTTTT. This codes for CASSFGTLDTGELFF.

The chain has TRBV6-5 and TRBJ1-5; D is uncertain. Trimming left V 6 bases short and J 0 bases short, with 9 bases between. Germline CDR1 is MNHEY and CDR2 is SVGAGI. The CDR3 runs to 14 residues. CDR3: CASSRDPSNQPQHF. DNA of the CDR3: TGTGCCAGCAGCCGGGATCCTAGCAATCAGCCCCAGCATTTT.

The V gene is TRBV24-1, the J gene TRBJ2-1, with a tentative D call TRBD2 (6 bases). The CDR3 runs 15 residues. With 6 bases removed from V and 4 bases from J, the gap between germline ends came to 15 bases. CDR1 is KGHDR and CDR2 is SFDVKD in the germline V gene. Here the CDR3 reads CATSPGGREYNEQFF. The CDR3, as DNA: TGTGCCACCAGTCCCGGGGGTAGGGAATACAATGAGCAGTTCTTC.

The rearrangement uses TRBV4-1 and TRBJ2-3; TRBD2 aligns across 13 bases. With V trimmed by 9 bases and J by 4 bases, 4 bases remained unmatched. This CDR3 region has 14 residues. CDR1 and CDR2 (germline): MGHRA, YSYEKL. The CDR3 DNA is TGCGCCAGTGGACTAGCGGGAGTGGCAGATACGCAGTATTTT. This encodes CASGLAGVADTQYF.

V is TRBV7-6 and J is TRBJ2-7; D may be TRBD2 (6 bases). The CDR3 sequence is 15 residues long. Looked up from germline, CDR1 is SGHVS and CDR2 is FNYEAQ. V lost 5 bases, J lost 7 bases, and 21 bases lay in between. CDR3: CASSPYQAGVGEQYF. Here the CDR3 DNA reads TGTGCCAGCAGCCCCTACCAAGCGGGTGTGGGAGAGCAGTACTTC.

In DNA, the CDR3 is TGTGCCAGCAGTGCCCCCCCGGGAAGGGGGCTAAGCTACGAGCAGTACTTC. Residues: CASSAPPGRGLSYEQYF. The J gene is TRBJ2-7, the V gene TRBV28; 7 bases align to TRBD1. V shed 5 bases and J 3 bases; nucleotides not matched to a gene: 16. From germline, CDR1 is MDHEN and CDR2 SYDVKM. CDR3 length: 17 amino acids.

This chain joins TRBV5-6 and TRBJ1-4; D gene ambiguous. The CDR3 is 14 residues long. Trimming removed 1 base from V and 0 bases from J, with 4 bases in between. CDR1 SGHDT and CDR2 YYEEEE come from the germline V gene. The CDR3 loop reads CASSLSPTNEKLFF. The CDR3, as DNA: TGTGCCAGCAGCTTGTCTCCAACTAATGAAAAACTGTTTTTT.

This chain links TRBV6-5 with TRBJ1-2; possibly TRBD1 for D (5 bases). In germline, CDR1 is MNHEY, CDR2 SVGAGI. The germline V and J ends were trimmed by 6 bases and 0 bases, with 11 bases remaining between them. CDR3 length: 14 amino acids. CDR3 loop: CASSPGGANYGYTF. The CDR3 region has the DNA TGTGCCAGCAGCCCGGGGGGAGCTAACTATGGCTACACCTTC.

The rearrangement joins TRBV10-3 to TRBJ2-5, with 9 nucleotides matching TRBD2. In germline, CDR1 is ENHRY, CDR2 SYGVKD. The CDR3 has 18 residues. The V gene end was trimmed by 0 bases and the J gene end by 5 bases; junction bases not matched to a gene: 13. This CDR3 reads CAISESGSIAGVSETQYF. CDR3 DNA sequence: TGTGCCATCAGTGAGTCTGGGTCAATAGCGGGAGTATCGGAGACCCAGTACTTC.

This rearrangement joins TRBV19 to TRBJ1-1, with 7 bases fitting TRBD1. Germline trimming cut 5 bases from V and 5 bases from J; bases unmatched to any gene: 11. This CDR3 spans 15 amino acids. CDR1 is LNHDA, CDR2 SQIVND, per germline (reference sequence). CDR3 nucleotides: TGTGCCAGTAGTCTTTTCGGAGGGGGCGGAACTGAAGCTTTCTTT. This gives the protein CASSLFGGGGTEAFF.

The chain links TRBV4-1 to TRBJ1-2; 7 bases map to TRBD1. Germline V lookup: CDR1 MGHRA, CDR2 YSYEKL. V gave up 2 bases and J gave up 5 bases; unmatched junction bases: 5. The CDR3 is 14 amino acids. CDR3 sequence reads: CASSQPDREYGYTF. CDR3 coding DNA: TGCGCCAGCAGCCAACCCGACAGGGAGTATGGCTACACCTTC.

Here the CDR3 DNA reads TGTGCCAGTTCCCCCAGGGGGACCGGGGAGCTGTTTTTT. Its protein is CASSPRGTGELFF. V gene TRBV2 combines with J gene TRBJ2-2, with TRBD1 matching over 7 bases. Germline V CDR1 and CDR2: SNHLY, FYNNEI. The CDR3 covers 13 residues. The junction had 6 bases not matched to a gene; V was cut back by 9 bases and J by 5 bases. Full variable domain (remainder filled in from reference TRBV2 and TRBJ2-2): EPEVTQTPSHQVTQMGQEVILRCVPISNHLYFYWYRQILGQKVEFLVSFYNNEISEKSEIFDDQFSVERPDGSNFTLKIRSTKLEDSAMYFCASSPRGTGELFFGEGSRLTVL.

The V call is TRBV7-2, the J call TRBJ2-7; 7 bases align to TRBD2. Germline CDR1 reads SGHTA; CDR2 reads FQGNSA. This CDR3 comprises 14 residues. Trimming at V came to 3 bases and at J to 3 bases, leaving 5 bases not matched to a gene. CDR3 sequence reads: CASSLDGGFYEQYF. CDR3 coding DNA: TGTGCCAGCAGCTTGGACGGGGGGTTCTACGAGCAGTACTTC. The whole variable domain, remainder taken from reference TRBV7-2 and TRBJ2-7, is GAGVSQSPSNKVTEKGKDVELRCDPISGHTALYWYRQSLGQGLEFLIYFQGNSAPDKSGLPSDRFSAERTGGSVSTLTIQRTQQEDSAVYLCASSLDGGFYEQYFGPGTRLTVT.

The chain joins TRBV5-4 to TRBJ2-7; 8 nucleotides line up with TRBD1. The CDR3 is 16 amino acids. V lost 4 bases to trimming and J lost 4 bases; unmatched junction nucleotides: 13. From germline, CDR1 is SGHNT and CDR2 YYREEE (reference sequence). CDR3 loop: CASSPGIRDRQYEQYF. The CDR3 DNA follows: TGTGCCAGCAGCCCCGGAATCCGGGACAGGCAGTACGAGCAGTACTTC.

The gene calls are TRBV7-8 and TRBJ2-7; D is possibly TRBD2 (6 bases). This CDR3 is built from 15 residues. Deletions cut 3 bases from V and 0 bases from J, with 12 bases between. Looked up from germline, CDR1 is SGHVS and CDR2 is FQNEAQ. The CDR3 nucleotides read TGTGCCAGCAGCTTCTTAAGCGGGCACTCCTACGAGCAGTACTTC. This translates into CASSFLSGHSYEQYF.